The 23 T cell receptor beta chains below come from one sample, sequenced in a study of blood T cell repertoires in COVID-19. Data came from immunoSEQ multiplex PCR; TCRdb stores just in-frame clones and leaves some out. The sample lists tens of thousands of clones, around 90% occurring once. Sequencing was done on a sample of peripheral blood. These receptors were collected from a man in his 60s with acute or convalescent COVID-19.

The J gene is TRBJ1-1, the V gene TRBV19, with TRBD1 matching over 7 bases. This CDR3 is 15 amino acids long. V trimming: 5 bases; J trimming: 3 bases; junction bases outside the gene matches: 9. Germline CDR1 LNHDA, CDR2 SQIVND (reference sequence). This CDR3 is CASSSHRGRDTEAFF. The CDR3 nucleotides are TGTGCCAGTAGTTCGCACAGGGGCAGGGACACTGAAGCTTTCTTT.

This rearrangement joins TRBV24-1 to TRBJ1-5; 7 bases align to TRBD1. Trimming at V came to 2 bases and at J to 11 bases, leaving 11 bases not matched to a gene. The CDR3 extends over 15 amino acids. Germline loops: CDR1 KGHDR, CDR2 SFDVKD. CDR3: CATSDSTGTASAQHF. The CDR3 DNA is TGTGCCACCAGTGATTCAACCGGGACAGCTTCGGCCCAGCATTTT.

The chain uses TRBV7-2 and TRBJ2-2; D is perhaps TRBD1 (7 bases). This CDR3 is built from 14 residues. Germline CDR1 SGHTA, CDR2 FQGNSA. V lost 5 bases to trimming and J lost 7 bases, with 14 bases between them. CDR3 sequence reads: CASSPRQGGGELFF. For the CDR3, the DNA is TGTGCCAGCAGCCCCCGGCAGGGGGGCGGGGAGCTGTTTTTT.

This clone was observed a single time. The chain links TRBV6-2 or TRBV6-3 to TRBJ2-3; D not resolved. The germline V gene has CDR1 MNHEY and CDR2 SVGEGT. V shed 5 bases and J shed 6 bases, with 12 bases lying between them. The CDR3 runs to 13 residues. The CDR3 is CASSPRITDTQYF. DNA for the CDR3: TGTGCCAGCAGTCCGAGGATCACTGATACGCAGTATTTT.

The chain uses TRBV25-1 and TRBJ2-3, with D unclear. With 3 bases removed from V and 5 bases from J, the gap between germline ends came to 15 bases. CDR3 length: 15 amino acids. Germline V CDR1 and CDR2: MGHDK, SYGVNS. For the CDR3, the DNA is TGTGCCAGCAGTGAGTCTCTTATAGATTTAGATACGCAGTATTTT. Translating it yields CASSESLIDLDTQYF. Looking up the rest from reference TRBV25-1 and TRBJ2-3 gives the full variable domain: EADIYQTPRYLVIGTGKKITLECSQTMGHDKMYWYQQDPGMELHLIHYSYGVNSTEKGDLSSESTVSRIRTEHFPLTLESARPSHTSQYLCASSESLIDLDTQYFGPGTRLTVL.

The chain joins TRBV7-6 to TRBJ1-2; 7 nucleotides agree with TRBD1. CDR3 size: 14 residues. The germline V gene encodes CDR1 SGHVS and CDR2 FNYEAQ. Losses at the gene ends were 5 bases for V and 8 bases for J; bases not matched to a gene: 11. The CDR3 nucleotides are TGTGCCAGCAGCCGAGAGACAGGGTTAGGCGGCTACACCTTC. Its translation: CASSRETGLGGYTF.

The chain carries TRBV5-3 and TRBJ1-1; no definite D call. TRBV5-3 is flagged as an ORF with uncertain function. The CDR3 sequence is 16 residues long. V shed 2 bases and J shed 7 bases, with 21 bases lying between them. CDR3 in amino acids: CARSLTALHVSGEAFF. Here the CDR3 DNA reads TGTGCCAGAAGCTTAACGGCCCTACATGTAAGCGGTGAAGCTTTCTTT.

For this clone: One junction end does not reproduce the germline sequence, and a read error may be involved. The V call is TRBV13, the J call TRBJ2-3; D not certain. Germline CDR1 reads PRHDT; CDR2 reads FYEKMQ (reference sequence). This CDR3 is 14 amino acids long. In nucleotides, the CDR3 is TGTGCCAGCAGCTTACCCGGGTCTGCTAGTCTAAACCTTTTT. Residues: CASSLPGSASLNLF.

The chain links TRBV10-2 to TRBJ2-3; 8 bases agree with TRBD2. Germline V gene lookup returns CDR1 WSHSY and CDR2 SAAADI. The CDR3 contains 15 residues. Trimming cost V 3 bases and J 0 bases; bases outside gene matches: 2. DNA for the CDR3: TGCGCCAGCAGTGATCCTAGCGGGAGCACAGATACGCAGTATTTT. Amino acid sequence: CASSDPSGSTDTQYF.

The chain uses TRBV6-5 and TRBJ1-2; no clear D gene. The CDR3 spans 15 residues. Trimming left V 0 bases short and J 6 bases short, with 14 bases between. Per the germline V gene, CDR1 is MNHEY and CDR2 is SVGAGI. CDR3 sequence: CASSYSFAGIHGYTF. DNA for the CDR3: TGTGCCAGCAGTTACTCTTTTGCAGGCATTCATGGCTACACCTTC.

This chain links TRBV25-1 with TRBJ1-2; the D gene is possibly TRBD1 (5 bases). Germline-derived CDR1 and CDR2 are MGHDK and SYGVNS. This CDR3 has 14 amino acids. Trimming removed 5 bases at V and 9 bases at J, with 19 bases between. CDR3 sequence (DNA): TGTGCCAGCAGTACCCCGACGGACACCTTTAGCTACACCTTC. The encoded protein is CASSTPTDTFSYTF.

The gene calls are TRBV29-1 and TRBJ1-2; perhaps TRBD1 as D (5 bases). Deletions cut 6 bases from V and 4 bases from J, with 9 bases between. Germline V gene data show CDR1 as SQVTM and CDR2 as ANQGSEA. The CDR3 has 11 amino acids. The CDR3 sequence is CSVYDSYGYTF. The CDR3 nucleotides read TGCAGCGTCTATGACAGCTATGGCTACACCTTC.

The CDR3 nucleotides read TGCACCAGCAGCCAACCAGGTCGGACTAGCAATACGCAGTATTTT. Protein product: CTSSQPGRTSNTQYF. The chain employs TRBV1 and TRBJ2-3; no check of the table's D call, TRBD2, against the DNA was made. TRBV1 is a pseudogene. The CDR3 is 15 amino acids.

The rearrangement uses TRBV5-1 and TRBJ2-5; tentatively, D is TRBD1 (6 bases). Germline CDR1 SGHRS, CDR2 YFSETQ. The CDR3 runs to 14 residues. V lost 0 bases to trimming and J lost 4 bases, with 10 bases between them. CDR3 sequence: CASSLGPRGETQYF. In nucleotides, the CDR3 is TGCGCCAGCAGCTTGGGCCCCAGGGGAGAGACCCAGTACTTC.

V usage is TRBV10-3 and J usage is TRBJ1-2; D call uncertain. The CDR3 has 13 residues. The V gene lost 0 bases and the J gene lost 5 bases, with 7 bases spanning the gap. Germline values: CDR1 ENHRY, CDR2 SYGVKD. CDR3 nucleotide sequence: TGTGCCATCAGTGAGTCGGGAGAATATGGCTACACCTTC. Translated: CAISESGEYGYTF.

The CDR3 reads CASSLSTGIYGYTF. In nucleotides, the CDR3 is TGTGCCAGCAGTTTATCAACAGGCATCTATGGCTACACCTTC. V is TRBV27 and J is TRBJ1-2; weak D call: TRBD1 (5 bases). Germline CDR1 is MNHEY and CDR2 is SMNVEV (reference sequence). V lost 0 bases to trimming and J lost 4 bases, with 9 bases between them. This CDR3 contains 14 residues.

The rearrangement uses TRBV25-1 and TRBJ1-6, with 7 nucleotides matching TRBD1. J lost 7 bases, V lost 4 bases, and 4 bases had no gene match. The CDR3 totals 14 residues. CDR1 is MGHDK and CDR2 is SYGVNS in the germline V gene. The CDR3 reads CASSGTGTNSPLHF. In DNA form, the CDR3 reads TGTGCCAGCAGTGGGACAGGAACGAATTCACCCCTCCACTTT.

This clone has just a few counts. The chain employs TRBV3-1 (or the pseudogene TRBV3-2) and TRBJ1-6; D may be TRBD1 (6 bases). The germline V gene has CDR1 LGHDT and CDR2 YNNKEL (reference sequence). V lost 0 bases and J lost 12, with 12 bases in between. The CDR3 runs 14 residues. CDR3 bases: TGTGCCAGCAGCCAAGATGAGGGGGTGGGACCCCTCCACTTT. Protein sequence: CASSQDEGVGPLHF.

This sequence joins TRBV6-2 or TRBV6-3 and TRBJ1-2; possible D gene TRBD1, 6 bases. CDR3 size: 17 residues. The V end was cut by 4 bases, the J end by 2 bases, with 20 bases between. Germline loops: CDR1 MNHEY, CDR2 SVGEGT. Here the CDR3 reads CASSFPMDVTGNYGYTF. For the CDR3, the DNA is TGTGCCAGCAGTTTCCCGATGGACGTGACAGGCAACTATGGCTACACCTTC.

V and J are TRBV25-1 and TRBJ2-2; D is ambiguous. The germline V gene has CDR1 MGHDK and CDR2 SYGVNS. The CDR3 extends over 13 amino acids. Between the trimmed V and J ends, which lost 5 bases and 5 bases, there was a span of 9 bases. This chain's CDR3 is CASSPMVTGELFF. For the CDR3, the DNA is TGTGCCAGCAGTCCTATGGTAACCGGGGAGCTGTTTTTT.

The genes are TRBV11-2 and TRBJ2-3; maybe TRBD2 (6 bases). Germline CDR1 reads SGHAT; CDR2 reads FQNNGV. Between the trimmed V and J ends, which lost 2 bases and 4 bases, there was a span of 10 bases. The CDR3 has 14 amino acids. Here the CDR3 DNA reads TGTGCCAGCAGCTTAAAGGCGGGACCAGATACGCAGTATTTT. Translating it yields CASSLKAGPDTQYF.

V gene TRBV9 combines with J gene TRBJ1-3; no reliable D call. CDR1 and CDR2 from the germline V gene are SGDLS and YYNGEE. V was shortened by 0 bases and J by 0 bases, with 7 bases between the two germline ends. The length of the CDR3 is 15 residues. Here the CDR3 reads CASSVAGNSGNTIYF. As DNA, the CDR3 is TGTGCCAGCAGCGTAGCGGGGAACTCTGGAAACACCATATATTTT.

This clone came up a few times. This chain joins TRBV6-2 or TRBV6-3 and TRBJ2-4, with 7 bases identical to TRBD2. V trimming: 2 bases; J trimming: 2 bases; junction bases outside the gene matches: 9. Germline values: CDR1 MNHEY, CDR2 SVGEGT. CDR3 length equals 17 residues. The CDR3 region is CASSYKGEGWTKNIQYF. The DNA for the CDR3 is TGTGCCAGCAGTTACAAAGGGGAGGGGTGGACCAAAAACATTCAGTACTTC.